These T cell receptor beta chains were read from a single sample in a study of T-cell reconstitution after alpha-beta-depleted transplantation in children. Using its own MiXCR run on the PCR reads, TCRdb lists one record per CDR3 protein. Of just over 200,000 distinct CDR3 sequences listed, about 8.4% are singletons. Source: PBMCs, mostly from graft donor cells, taken 360 days after TCRalphabeta/CD19-depleted stem cell transplant. All receptors derive from a male patient aged 2 to 9 who had a stem cell transplant for acute myeloid leukemia, so the T cells may come from the graft donor. CDR3s include the opening cysteine and the closing phenylalanine or tryptophan. The D gene is left open where the match is weak. A clone size is listed for some rows: how often the clone was seen (once, few, many), or a class if it is expanded.

j_call: TRBJ2-5
clone_size: few
v_call: TRBV7-3
d_call: TRBD2
cdr3_nt: TGTGCCAGCAGCCTTCAAGCGGGTAGCGGGGAGACCCAGTACTTC
cdr3_aa: CASSLQAGSGETQYF

j_call: TRBJ1-5
clone_size: many
v_call: TRBV29-1
d_call: .
cdr3_nt: TGCAGCGTTCAGGGGCAGGGTCAGCCCCAGCATTTT
cdr3_aa: CSVQGQGQPQHF

j_call: TRBJ2-3
clone_size: few
v_call: TRBV5-1
d_call: TRBD1
cdr3_nt: TGCGCCAGCAGCTTGGCCGAGGACAGGTTCACAGATACGCAGTATTTT
cdr3_aa: CASSLAEDRFTDTQYF

j_call: TRBJ2-5
clone_size: .
v_call: TRBV18
d_call: TRBD2
cdr3_nt: TGTGCCAGCTCACCAAAAGGGACTAGCGGGTTTCAAGAGACCCAGTACTTC
cdr3_aa: CASSPKGTSGFQETQYF

j_call: TRBJ1-1
clone_size: many
v_call: TRBV5-1
d_call: TRBD1
cdr3_nt: TGCGCCAGCAGCCGGACAGGGCGGGTCACTGAAGCTTTCTTT
cdr3_aa: CASSRTGRVTEAFF

j_call: TRBJ2-5
clone_size: .
v_call: TRBV20-1
d_call: TRBD2
cdr3_nt: TGCAGTGCTAGCGGCGGGAGGACGGAGACCCAGTACTTC
cdr3_aa: CSASGGRTETQYF

j_call: TRBJ2-2
clone_size: few
v_call: TRBV7-2
d_call: TRBD2
cdr3_nt: TGTGCCAGCAGCTTAGCTTCCGGGACTAGCGGGAGGCGCACCGGGGAGCTGTTTTTT
cdr3_aa: CASSLASGTSGRRTGELFF

j_call: TRBJ2-1
clone_size: .
v_call: TRBV11-2
d_call: .
cdr3_nt: TGTGCCAGCAGCCTAGGACAGTTCTACAATGAGCAGTTCTTC
cdr3_aa: CASSLGQFYNEQFF

j_call: TRBJ2-1
clone_size: .
v_call: TRBV10-3
d_call: .
cdr3_nt: TGTGCCATCAGTGAGTCCACTAGCAGCAATGAGCAGTTCTTC
cdr3_aa: CAISESTSSNEQFF

j_call: TRBJ2-7
clone_size: many
v_call: TRBV4-2
d_call: .
cdr3_nt: TGTGCCAGCAGCCAAGAGGGGCCAGGTGAGCAGTACTTC
cdr3_aa: CASSQEGPGEQYF

j_call: TRBJ2-5
clone_size: few
v_call: TRBV20-1
d_call: .
cdr3_nt: TGCAGTGCTAGAGTCCTACCTGGGGCCCCGACCCAGTACTTC
cdr3_aa: CSARVLPGAPTQYF

j_call: TRBJ2-3
clone_size: few
v_call: TRBV15
d_call: .
cdr3_nt: TGTGCCACCAGCAGAGGCACGGGGTCTAGCACAGATACGCAGTATTTT
cdr3_aa: CATSRGTGSSTDTQYF

j_call: TRBJ1-1
clone_size: many
v_call: TRBV5-1
d_call: .
cdr3_nt: TGCGCCAGCAGCATTCAAGGCGAGAACACTGAAGCTTTCTTT
cdr3_aa: CASSIQGENTEAFF

j_call: TRBJ1-1
clone_size: .
v_call: TRBV6-2/TRBV6-3
d_call: .
cdr3_nt: TGTGCCAGCAAGAATAGCAGGTACACTGAAGCTTTCTTT
cdr3_aa: CASKNSRYTEAFF

j_call: TRBJ2-7
clone_size: few
v_call: TRBV27
d_call: TRBD2
cdr3_nt: TGTGCCAGCGGATTAGCGGGAGACAACGAGCAGTACTTC
cdr3_aa: CASGLAGDNEQYF

j_call: TRBJ1-1
clone_size: few
v_call: TRBV5-1
d_call: .
cdr3_nt: TGCGCCAGCAGCTTGGTAGGGTGGAACACTGAAGCTTTCTTT
cdr3_aa: CASSLVGWNTEAFF

j_call: TRBJ2-5
clone_size: many
v_call: TRBV6-2/TRBV6-3
d_call: TRBD2
cdr3_nt: TGTGCCAGCAGTGCGGGACTAGCGGGAGGATCTGTGACCCAGTACTTC
cdr3_aa: CASSAGLAGGSVTQYF

j_call: TRBJ2-7
clone_size: .
v_call: TRBV7-2
d_call: .
cdr3_nt: TGTGCCAGCAGCTCCCGACAGACCTACGAGCAGTACTTC
cdr3_aa: CASSSRQTYEQYF

j_call: TRBJ2-1
clone_size: .
v_call: TRBV29-1
d_call: TRBD2
cdr3_nt: TGCAGCGTTGAGCCCCGACTAGCGGTTTACAATGAGCAGTTCTTC
cdr3_aa: CSVEPRLAVYNEQFF

j_call: TRBJ2-1
clone_size: few
v_call: TRBV9
d_call: .
cdr3_nt: TGTGCCAGCAGCGTAGCGGGAGAGGTCAATGAGCAGTTCTTC
cdr3_aa: CASSVAGEVNEQFF

j_call: TRBJ2-4
clone_size: few
v_call: TRBV29-1
d_call: TRBD1
cdr3_nt: TGCAGCGTTGAGTCTCGGGACAGAGGAAGGGACATTCAGTACTTC
cdr3_aa: CSVESRDRGRDIQYF

j_call: TRBJ2-3
clone_size: many
v_call: TRBV7-3
d_call: .
cdr3_nt: TGTGCCAGCAGCTTCGGGGACTCCCAGGCGCAGTATTTT
cdr3_aa: CASSFGDSQAQYF

j_call: TRBJ2-5
clone_size: many
v_call: TRBV3-1
d_call: .
cdr3_nt: TGTGCCAGCAGCCTTCGACAGGCCAAAGAGACCCAGTACTTC
cdr3_aa: CASSLRQAKETQYF

j_call: TRBJ2-1
clone_size: many
v_call: TRBV7-3
d_call: TRBD1
cdr3_nt: TGTGCCAGCAGCTTAAATCGGGACAGGAACAATGAGCAGTTCTTC
cdr3_aa: CASSLNRDRNNEQFF

j_call: TRBJ2-1
clone_size: many
v_call: TRBV12-3/TRBV12-4
d_call: TRBD2
cdr3_nt: TGTGCCAGCACTAGCGGGAGACTCAATGAGCAGTTCTTC
cdr3_aa: CASTSGRLNEQFF

j_call: TRBJ2-1
clone_size: few
v_call: TRBV29-1
d_call: .
cdr3_nt: TGCAGCGTTGAAGACCCGACTAAAATGACTCACAATGAGCAGTTCTTC
cdr3_aa: CSVEDPTKMTHNEQFF

j_call: TRBJ2-4
clone_size: .
v_call: TRBV2
d_call: .
cdr3_nt: TGTGCCAGCAGGGGGGGCGCGGCCAAAAACATTCAGTACTTC
cdr3_aa: CASRGGAAKNIQYF

j_call: TRBJ2-7
clone_size: many
v_call: TRBV4-2
d_call: TRBD2
cdr3_nt: TGTGCCAGCAGTGGATCGGGACTAGAGTCCTACGAGCAGTACTTC
cdr3_aa: CASSGSGLESYEQYF

j_call: TRBJ2-3
clone_size: few
v_call: TRBV27
d_call: .
cdr3_nt: TGTGCCAGCAGTTTAGCACCCAGGAGCACAGATACGCAGTATTTT
cdr3_aa: CASSLAPRSTDTQYF

j_call: TRBJ2-7
clone_size: few
v_call: TRBV5-5
d_call: .
cdr3_nt: TGTGCCAGCAGCTGGAAAGCAGGGCGGCAAACCTACGAGCAGTACTTC
cdr3_aa: CASSWKAGRQTYEQYF

j_call: TRBJ1-2
clone_size: many
v_call: TRBV27
d_call: .
cdr3_nt: TGTGCCAGCAGGCACCGGGCCCCAGGGGGCTACACCTTC
cdr3_aa: CASRHRAPGGYTF

j_call: TRBJ1-1
clone_size: .
v_call: TRBV18
d_call: TRBD1
cdr3_nt: TGTGCCAGCTCACCAAGGGACAGAGGTGAAGCTTTCTTT
cdr3_aa: CASSPRDRGEAFF

j_call: TRBJ1-2
clone_size: .
v_call: TRBV5-1
d_call: TRBD1
cdr3_nt: TGCGCCAGCAGACCAGACAGGGATAACTATGGCTACACCTTC
cdr3_aa: CASRPDRDNYGYTF

j_call: TRBJ2-3
clone_size: many
v_call: TRBV7-8
d_call: .
cdr3_nt: TGTGCCAGCAGCTTAGGGGCGTCCGCTAATTGGGATACGCAGTATTTT
cdr3_aa: CASSLGASANWDTQYF

j_call: TRBJ2-3
clone_size: few
v_call: TRBV12-3/TRBV12-4
d_call: .
cdr3_nt: TGTGCCAGCAGACAAGTCGGAGGTACGCAGTATTTT
cdr3_aa: CASRQVGGTQYF

j_call: TRBJ2-7
clone_size: many
v_call: TRBV7-9
d_call: TRBD2
cdr3_nt: TGTGCCAGCAGCTTAGTAGCGGGGCGTCGCTCCTACGAGCAGTACTTC
cdr3_aa: CASSLVAGRRSYEQYF

j_call: TRBJ2-3
clone_size: few
v_call: TRBV15
d_call: .
cdr3_nt: TGTGCCACCGGCTTGGGAGGAGCCCCGGATACGCAGTATTTT
cdr3_aa: CATGLGGAPDTQYF

j_call: TRBJ2-2
clone_size: many
v_call: TRBV5-5
d_call: .
cdr3_nt: TGTGCCAGCAGTCGACTCCCGGGGCCGAACACCGGGGAGCTGTTTTTT
cdr3_aa: CASSRLPGPNTGELFF

j_call: TRBJ2-2
clone_size: few
v_call: TRBV5-1
d_call: TRBD2
cdr3_nt: TGCGCCAGCAGCCGTCCGGGACTAGCGAACACCGGGGAGCTGTTTTTT
cdr3_aa: CASSRPGLANTGELFF

j_call: TRBJ1-1
clone_size: few
v_call: TRBV12-3/TRBV12-4
d_call: .
cdr3_nt: TGTGCCAGCACCCGATCGGAGGTTAACACTGAAGCTTTCTTT
cdr3_aa: CASTRSEVNTEAFF

j_call: TRBJ2-2
clone_size: .
v_call: TRBV20-1
d_call: TRBD1
cdr3_nt: TGCAGTGCTAGAGATAAAGGACAGGGGGCGAACACCGGGGAGCTGTTTTTT
cdr3_aa: CSARDKGQGANTGELFF

j_call: TRBJ2-7
clone_size: .
v_call: TRBV7-8
d_call: .
cdr3_nt: TGTGCCAGCAGGTCCGGGACAACATCCTACGAGCAGTACTTC
cdr3_aa: CASRSGTTSYEQYF

j_call: TRBJ1-2
clone_size: few
v_call: TRBV19
d_call: .
cdr3_nt: TGTGCCAGTAGTCCTCGGGACATCCAGAACTATGGCTACACCTTC
cdr3_aa: CASSPRDIQNYGYTF

j_call: TRBJ2-1
clone_size: .
v_call: TRBV10-3
d_call: .
cdr3_nt: TGTGCCACCCACGGGGGGCGGATCAGCTCCTACAATGAGCAGTTCTTC
cdr3_aa: CATHGGRISSYNEQFF

j_call: TRBJ1-1
clone_size: many
v_call: TRBV12-3/TRBV12-4
d_call: .
cdr3_nt: TGTGCCAGCAGTTTAGAGGGGATAACTGAAGCTTTCTTT
cdr3_aa: CASSLEGITEAFF

j_call: TRBJ2-1
clone_size: few
v_call: TRBV5-1
d_call: TRBD1
cdr3_nt: TGCGCCAGCAGCTTGGTACAGGGGGCCAATGAGCAGTTCTTC
cdr3_aa: CASSLVQGANEQFF

j_call: TRBJ2-5
clone_size: few
v_call: TRBV12-3/TRBV12-4
d_call: .
cdr3_nt: TGTGCCAGCAGTCAATGGTATATAGTCCACCAAGAGACCCAGTACTTC
cdr3_aa: CASSQWYIVHQETQYF

j_call: TRBJ2-3
clone_size: many
v_call: TRBV12-3/TRBV12-4
d_call: .
cdr3_nt: TGTGCCAGCAGTCCTCAGGGGACAGATACGCAGTATTTT
cdr3_aa: CASSPQGTDTQYF

j_call: TRBJ1-5
clone_size: .
v_call: TRBV18
d_call: .
cdr3_nt: TGTGCCAGCTCACCAAACCGGGACATATATAATCAGCCCCAGCATTTT
cdr3_aa: CASSPNRDIYNQPQHF

j_call: TRBJ2-5
clone_size: few
v_call: TRBV4-2
d_call: TRBD2
cdr3_nt: TGTGCCAGCAGCCAGGCCGGGACTAGAGGGGTGACCCAGTACTTC
cdr3_aa: CASSQAGTRGVTQYF

j_call: TRBJ2-7
clone_size: many
v_call: TRBV5-6
d_call: TRBD1
cdr3_nt: TGTGCCAGCAGCCCTCGGACAGGACCAGCGCACTACTCCTACGAGCAGTACTTC
cdr3_aa: CASSPRTGPAHYSYEQYF

j_call: TRBJ1-1
clone_size: many
v_call: TRBV10-3
d_call: .
cdr3_nt: TGTGCCATCAGCCCAAGGGAAGGCGCTGAAGCTTTCTTT
cdr3_aa: CAISPREGAEAFF

j_call: TRBJ2-7
clone_size: few
v_call: TRBV6-2/TRBV6-3
d_call: TRBD1
cdr3_nt: TGTGCCAGCAGTCGCGCCGGGACAGGTTCCTACGAGCAGTACTTC
cdr3_aa: CASSRAGTGSYEQYF